This T cell receptor beta chain was found in a study of T cells after yellow fever vaccination. Study-wide context: With SMART-Seq v4 Ultra Low Input, the fractions containing low cell numbers were prepared. Notes on the study in general: A secondary response was less intense yet reached its peak sooner, at day 5 versus 15. The booster saw the reappearance of most primary-vaccination clones (roughly 96% CD4, 88% CD8).

Concerning this clonotype: The target antigen is unknown.

V was pared by 0 bases and J by 5 bases, with 11 bases between. The CDR3 runs to 15 residues. Germline V gene sequence: CDR1 SGHRS, CDR2 YFSETQ. A universal primer site and UMIs were added as TCR cDNA was made by 5'RACE template switching. TCRdb recomputed calls from the 5' RACE reads with MiXCR, one row per CDR3 protein. The sample holds approximately 250,000 distinct CDR3 sequences, around 4.9% seen once. This clonotype was obtained from a man younger than 35 who received the YFV17D yellow fever vaccine. V gene TRBV5-1 combines with J gene TRBJ2-2; unclear D gene. The specimen comprised CD4+ T cells sorted from PBMCs, sampled on the day of the yellow fever booster vaccination. CDR3 loop: CASSLARDHTGELFF. In nucleotides, the CDR3 is TGCGCCAGCAGCTTGGCTAGGGATCATACCGGGGAGCTGTTTTTT. Using reference TRBV5-1 and TRBJ2-2 for the parts outside the CDR3, the full variable domain is KAGVTQTPRYLIKTRGQQVTLSCSPISGHRSVSWYQQTPGQGLQFLFEYFSETQRNKGNFPGRFSGRQFSNSRSEMNVSTLELGDSALYLCASSLARDHTGELFFGEGSRLTVL.